This T cell receptor (beta chain) was retrieved from a study of blood T cell repertoires in COVID-19. Germline V gene lookup returns CDR1 SGHVS and CDR2 FNYEAQ. Trimming took 4 bases from V and 3 from J, leaving 12 bases between them. CDR3 size: 14 residues. Generated by immunoSEQ multiplex PCR, the TCRdb table keeps only in-frame clones and is missing some. This table holds under 150,000 clones, over 60% found once. The receptor's source is a woman in her forties or fifties who had recovered from COVID-19. The chain carries TRBV7-6 and TRBJ1-2, with D maybe TRBD1 (6 bases). The specimen sequenced was PBMCs or T cells enriched from blood (not recorded which). The CDR3 region has the DNA TGTGCCAGCAGCTCCGGACAGTTGGACTATGGCTACACCTTC. Amino acids: CASSSGQLDYGYTF.